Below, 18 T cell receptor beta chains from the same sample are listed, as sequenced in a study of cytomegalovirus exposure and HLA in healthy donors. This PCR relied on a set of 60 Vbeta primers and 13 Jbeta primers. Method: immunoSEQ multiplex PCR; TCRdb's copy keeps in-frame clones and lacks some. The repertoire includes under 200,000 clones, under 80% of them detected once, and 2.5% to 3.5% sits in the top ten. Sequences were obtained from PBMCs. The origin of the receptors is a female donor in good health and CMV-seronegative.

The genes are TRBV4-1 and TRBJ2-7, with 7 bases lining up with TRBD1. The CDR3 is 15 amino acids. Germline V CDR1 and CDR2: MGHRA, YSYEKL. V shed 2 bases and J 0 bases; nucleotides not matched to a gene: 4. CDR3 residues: CASSQTGTASYEQYF. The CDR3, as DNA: TGCGCCAGCAGCCAAACCGGGACAGCCTCCTACGAGCAGTACTTC.

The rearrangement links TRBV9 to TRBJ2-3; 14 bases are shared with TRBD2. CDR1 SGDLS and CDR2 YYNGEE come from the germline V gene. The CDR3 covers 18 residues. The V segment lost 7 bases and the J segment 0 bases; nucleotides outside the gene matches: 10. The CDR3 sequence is CASAGLAGGLSSTDTQYF. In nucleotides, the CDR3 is TGTGCCAGCGCAGGACTAGCGGGGGGACTATCTAGCACAGATACGCAGTATTTT. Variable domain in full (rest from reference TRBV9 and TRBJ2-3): DSGVTQTPKHLITATGQRVTLRCSPRSGDLSVYWYQQSLDQGLQFLIQYYNGEERAKGNILERFSAQQFPDLHSELNLSSLELGDSALYFCASAGLAGGLSSTDTQYFGPGTRLTVL.

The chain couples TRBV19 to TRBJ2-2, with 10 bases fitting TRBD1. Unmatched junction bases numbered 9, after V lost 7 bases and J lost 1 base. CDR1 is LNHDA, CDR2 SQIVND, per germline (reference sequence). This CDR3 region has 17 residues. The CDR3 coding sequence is TGTGCCAGTATAGATGGGACAGGGGCCTTGAACACCGGGGAGCTGTTTTTT. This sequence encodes CASIDGTGALNTGELFF.

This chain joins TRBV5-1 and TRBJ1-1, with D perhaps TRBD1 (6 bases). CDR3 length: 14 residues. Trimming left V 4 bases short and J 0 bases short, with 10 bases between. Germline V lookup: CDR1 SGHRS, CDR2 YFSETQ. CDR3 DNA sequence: TGCGCCAGCAGCGTGGACAGAATGAACACTGAAGCTTTCTTT. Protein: CASSVDRMNTEAFF.

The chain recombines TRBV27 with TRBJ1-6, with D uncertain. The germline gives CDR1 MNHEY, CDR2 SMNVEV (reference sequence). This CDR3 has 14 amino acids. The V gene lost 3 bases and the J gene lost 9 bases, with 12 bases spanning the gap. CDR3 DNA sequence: TGTGCCAGCAGTTTGTGGGTTGGCGGTTCACCCCTCCACTTT. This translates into CASSLWVGGSPLHF.

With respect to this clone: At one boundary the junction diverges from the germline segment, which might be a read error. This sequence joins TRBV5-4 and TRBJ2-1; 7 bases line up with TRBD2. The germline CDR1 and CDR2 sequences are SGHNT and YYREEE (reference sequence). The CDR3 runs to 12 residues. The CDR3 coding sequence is TGTGCCAGCAGCTGGAGTGGGAGGGCGGAGGTCTTC. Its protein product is CASSWSGRAEVF.

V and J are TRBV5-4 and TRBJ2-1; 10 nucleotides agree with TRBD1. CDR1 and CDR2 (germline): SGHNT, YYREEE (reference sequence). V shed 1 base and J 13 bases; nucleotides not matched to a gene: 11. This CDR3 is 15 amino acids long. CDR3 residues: CASSLLGTGDSEQFF. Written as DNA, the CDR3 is TGTGCCAGCAGCTTGTTGGGGACAGGGGACAGTGAACAGTTCTTC.

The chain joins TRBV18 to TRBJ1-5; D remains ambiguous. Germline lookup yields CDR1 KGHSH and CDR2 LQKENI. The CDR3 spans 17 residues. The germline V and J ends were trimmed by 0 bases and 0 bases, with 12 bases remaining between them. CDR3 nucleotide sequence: TGTGCCAGCTCACCACCAGGAGCGGGATCTAGCAATCAGCCCCAGCATTTT. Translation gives CASSPPGAGSSNQPQHF.

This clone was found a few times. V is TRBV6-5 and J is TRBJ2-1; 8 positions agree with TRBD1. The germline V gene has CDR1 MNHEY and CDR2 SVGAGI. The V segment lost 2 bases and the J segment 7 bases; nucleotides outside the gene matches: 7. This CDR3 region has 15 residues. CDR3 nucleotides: TGTGCCAGCAGTTACCAGGGACAGGTCCTTAATGAGCAGTTCTTC. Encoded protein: CASSYQGQVLNEQFF.

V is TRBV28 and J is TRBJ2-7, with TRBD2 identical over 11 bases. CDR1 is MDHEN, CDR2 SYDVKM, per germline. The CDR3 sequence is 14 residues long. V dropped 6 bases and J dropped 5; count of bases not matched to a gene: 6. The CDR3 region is CASRRLAGGDEQYF. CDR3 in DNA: TGTGCCAGCAGGAGGCTAGCGGGAGGAGACGAGCAGTACTTC. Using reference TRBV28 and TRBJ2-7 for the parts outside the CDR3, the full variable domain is DVKVTQSSRYLVKRTGEKVFLECVQDMDHENMFWYRQDPGLGLRLIYFSYDVKMKEKGDIPEGYSVSREKKERFSLILESASTNQTSMYLCASRRLAGGDEQYFGPGTRLTVT.

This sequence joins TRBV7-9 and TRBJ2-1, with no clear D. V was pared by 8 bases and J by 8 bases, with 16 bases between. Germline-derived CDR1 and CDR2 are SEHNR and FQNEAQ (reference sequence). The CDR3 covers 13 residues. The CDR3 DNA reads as TGTGCCAGCCAAACTCCGACAACGGATGAGCAGTTCTTC. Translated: CASQTPTTDEQFF. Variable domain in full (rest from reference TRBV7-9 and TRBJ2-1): DTGVSQNPRHKITKRGQNVTFRCDPISEHNRLYWYRQTLGQGPEFLTYFQNEAQLEKSRLLSDRFSAERPKGSFSTLEIQRTEQGDSAMYLCASQTPTTDEQFFGPGTRLTVL.

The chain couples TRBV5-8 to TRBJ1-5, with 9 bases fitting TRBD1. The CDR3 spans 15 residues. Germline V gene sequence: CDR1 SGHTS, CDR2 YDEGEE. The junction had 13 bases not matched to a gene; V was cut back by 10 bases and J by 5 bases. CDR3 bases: TGTGCCCAAACTCCGGGACAGGGTTTTGATCAGCCCCAGCATTTT. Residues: CAQTPGQGFDQPQHF.

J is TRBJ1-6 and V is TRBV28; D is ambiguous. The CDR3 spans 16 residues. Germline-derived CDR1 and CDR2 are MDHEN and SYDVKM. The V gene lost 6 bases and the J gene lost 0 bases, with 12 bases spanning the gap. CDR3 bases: TGTGCCAGCAGACCCCGAGAGAGCTCCTATAATTCACCCCTCCACTTT. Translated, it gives CASRPRESSYNSPLHF. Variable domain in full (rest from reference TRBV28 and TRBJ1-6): DVKVTQSSRYLVKRTGEKVFLECVQDMDHENMFWYRQDPGLGLRLIYFSYDVKMKEKGDIPEGYSVSREKKERFSLILESASTNQTSMYLCASRPRESSYNSPLHFGNGTRLTVT.

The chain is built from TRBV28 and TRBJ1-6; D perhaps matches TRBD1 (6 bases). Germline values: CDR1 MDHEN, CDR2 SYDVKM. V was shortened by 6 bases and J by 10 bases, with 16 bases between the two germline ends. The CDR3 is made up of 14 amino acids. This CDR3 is CASRPGAGVSPLHF. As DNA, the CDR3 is TGTGCCAGCAGACCTGGGGCAGGGGTGTCACCCCTCCACTTT.

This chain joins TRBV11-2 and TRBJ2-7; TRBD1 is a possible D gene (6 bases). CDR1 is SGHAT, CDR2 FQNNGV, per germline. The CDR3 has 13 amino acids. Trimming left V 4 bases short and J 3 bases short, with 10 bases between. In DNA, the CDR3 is TGTGCCAGCAGCTCTGGACAGAACTACGAGCAGTACTTC. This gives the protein CASSSGQNYEQYF.

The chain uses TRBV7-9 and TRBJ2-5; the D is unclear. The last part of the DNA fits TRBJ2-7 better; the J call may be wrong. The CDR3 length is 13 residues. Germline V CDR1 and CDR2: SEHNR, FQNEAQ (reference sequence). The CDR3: CASSLGGNYEQYF. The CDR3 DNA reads TGTGCCAGCAGCTTAGGAGGCAACTACGAGCAGTACTTC.

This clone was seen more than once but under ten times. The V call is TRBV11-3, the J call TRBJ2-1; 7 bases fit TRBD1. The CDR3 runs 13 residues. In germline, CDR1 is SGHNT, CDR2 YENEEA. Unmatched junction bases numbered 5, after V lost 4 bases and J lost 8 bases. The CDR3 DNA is TGTGCCAGCAGCTATCTCGGGACAGATGAGCAGTTCTTC. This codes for CASSYLGTDEQFF.

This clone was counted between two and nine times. The CDR3 reads CASRAGGSGELFF. DNA for the CDR3: TGCGCCAGCAGGGCAGGGGGATCCGGGGAGCTGTTTTTT. This rearrangement joins TRBV10-2 to TRBJ2-2; 7 bases match TRBD1. The ends lost 6 bases at V and 6 bases at J; junction bases unmatched: 4. The CDR3 runs to 13 residues. Germline values: CDR1 WSHSY, CDR2 SAAADI.